The 18 T cell receptor beta chains listed next were all sequenced from one sample in a study of blood T cell repertoires in COVID-19. Measured with immunoSEQ multiplex PCR; TCRdb has only the in-frame clones, and not every one. The sample consists of some 150,000 clones, about 83% of them appearing once. The sequenced sample was peripheral blood. The receptors shown here come from a woman between 45 and 60 years old with active or convalescent COVID-19.

Concerning this clone: Additional DNA sequences in this sample encode the identical CDR3. The chain combines TRBV28 with TRBJ1-5; no clear D. Per germline, CDR1 MDHEN and CDR2 SYDVKM. The CDR3 covers 15 residues. The V gene lost 4 bases and the J gene lost 2 bases, with 12 bases spanning the gap. CDR3 sequence reads: CASSSRGLGNQPQHF. The CDR3 nucleotides read TGTGCCAGCAGTTCCCGAGGGTTGGGCAATCAGCCCCAGCATTTT.

This clone was observed a few times. The rearrangement links TRBV11-2 to TRBJ2-7; TRBD2 might be the D (6 bases). The V end was cut by 2 bases, the J end by 7 bases, with 18 bases between. CDR3 length equals 15 residues. CDR1 and CDR2 from the germline V gene are SGHAT and FQNNGV. CDR3 in amino acids: CASSLSLGGGWEQYF. For the CDR3, the DNA is TGTGCCAGCAGCTTAAGTTTGGGGGGAGGCTGGGAGCAGTACTTC. The whole variable domain, remainder taken from reference TRBV11-2 and TRBJ2-7, is EAGVAQSPRYKIIEKRQSVAFWCNPISGHATLYWYQQILGQGPKLLIQFQNNGVVDDSQLPKDRFSAERLKGVDSTLKIQPAKLEDSAVYLCASSLSLGGGWEQYFGPGTRLTVT.

The V gene is TRBV6-5, the J gene TRBJ2-2; the match to TRBD1 covers 8 bases. The germline gives CDR1 MNHEY, CDR2 SVGAGI. This CDR3 has 15 residues. Trimming at V came to 7 bases and at J to 1 base, leaving 5 bases not matched to a gene. This CDR3 is CASTRGTGNTGELFF. The CDR3 nucleotides read TGTGCCAGCACCAGGGGGACAGGGAACACCGGGGAGCTGTTTTTT.

This chain uses TRBV19 with TRBJ1-4; D unclear. CDR1 LNHDA and CDR2 SQIVND come from the germline V gene (reference sequence). V lost 7 bases, J lost 8 bases, and 14 bases lay in between. The CDR3 loop spans 13 amino acids. As DNA, the CDR3 is TGTGCCAGTACCGTCCGGGGTAGGGAAAAACTGTTTTTT. This sequence encodes CASTVRGREKLFF. The full variable domain, in which reference TRBV19 and TRBJ1-4 provide the parts outside the CDR3, is DGGITQSPKYLFRKEGQNVTLSCEQNLNHDAMYWYRQDPGQGLRLIYYSQIVNDFQKGDIAEGYSVSREKKESFPLTVTSAQKNPTAFYLCASTVRGREKLFFGSGTQLSVL.

The chain joins TRBV5-1 to TRBJ1-1; TRBD1 might be the D (5 bases). Per germline, CDR1 SGHRS and CDR2 YFSETQ. This CDR3 spans 15 amino acids. The ends were cut back, 0 bases at V and 2 bases at J, with 11 bases in the middle. The CDR3 protein is CASSLGVTANTEAFF. The CDR3 nucleotides are TGCGCCAGCAGCTTGGGTGTGACAGCCAACACTGAAGCTTTCTTT.

J is TRBJ1-2 and V is TRBV6-5; 10 positions agree with TRBD1. The CDR3 runs to 14 residues. The V and J ends lost 5 bases and 8 bases, in that order; junction bases with no gene match: 8. Germline V CDR1 and CDR2: MNHEY, SVGAGI. The chain's CDR3 is CASSLPGQGIGYTF. The CDR3 DNA reads TGTGCCAGCAGTCTGCCGGGACAGGGGATCGGCTACACCTTC.

The chain combines TRBV28 with TRBJ1-2; 10 positions agree with TRBD1. This CDR3 is built from 15 residues. Germline V gene data show CDR1 as MDHEN and CDR2 as SYDVKM. V shed 7 bases, J shed 6 bases, and the junction held 11 bases outside the gene matches. The CDR3 loop is CASTTAGTGEDGYTF. Here the CDR3 DNA reads TGTGCCAGCACAACCGCCGGGACAGGGGAAGATGGCTACACCTTC.

The genes are TRBV28 and TRBJ2-3; 10 nucleotides match TRBD2. This CDR3 has 14 amino acids. The ends lost 5 bases at V and 6 bases at J; junction bases unmatched: 5. Germline V gives CDR1 MDHEN, CDR2 SYDVKM. CDR3 coding DNA: TGTGCCAGCAGTACTAGCGGGGCAAGGGATACGCAGTATTTT. Its translation is CASSTSGARDTQYF.

The genes are TRBV12-3 or TRBV12-4 and TRBJ1-2, with D uncertain. Trimming cost V 3 bases and J 12 bases, with 14 bases left between them. The CDR3 has 12 residues. Here the CDR3 DNA reads TGTGCCAGCAGTTTGTGGGTAAGAGGTCACACCTTC. It encodes CASSLWVRGHTF.

This chain connects TRBV29-1 to TRBJ2-7, with D maybe TRBD2 (6 bases). This CDR3 has 13 residues. Trimming removed 7 bases at V and 6 bases at J, with 19 bases between. Germline CDR1 and CDR2: SQVTM and ANQGSEA. The CDR3: CSATLGGMGEQYF. The DNA of the CDR3 is TGCAGCGCCACCCTCGGGGGAATGGGCGAGCAGTACTTC.

This sequence joins TRBV7-2 and TRBJ1-5; D gene uncertain. The V end lost 7 bases, the J end lost 7 bases, and 11 bases lay between the germline ends. The germline V gene encodes CDR1 SGHTA and CDR2 FQGNSA. CDR3 length: 12 residues. The CDR3 is CASNNLGQPQHF. The CDR3 DNA reads TGTGCCAGCAACAACCTCGGGCAGCCCCAGCATTTT.

The chain carries TRBV18 and TRBJ2-7; 7 bases are a match to TRBD2. After removal of 3 bases from V and 4 bases from J, the junction contained 6 bases not matched to a gene. CDR3 length: 14 residues. Per the germline V gene, CDR1 is KGHSH and CDR2 is LQKENI. The CDR3 DNA sequence: TGTGCCAGCTCACCCGGGGAGGGTGAGTACGAGCAGTACTTC. It is translated as CASSPGEGEYEQYF.

The chain combines TRBV4-2 with TRBJ2-1; a weak D match, TRBD2 (6 bases). V was shortened by 0 bases and J by 0 bases, with 21 bases between the two germline ends. The CDR3 spans 20 residues. Germline V gene data show CDR1 as LGHNA and CDR2 as YNFKEQ. CDR3 region: CASSQDFSYQRASSYNEQFF. Here the CDR3 DNA reads TGTGCCAGCAGCCAAGATTTCAGCTACCAGCGGGCAAGCTCCTACAATGAGCAGTTCTTC.

The rearrangement links TRBV21-1 to TRBJ2-2; the table assigns TRBD1, which was not confirmed against the DNA. TRBV21-1 has pseudogene status. This CDR3 has 18 amino acids. The CDR3 is CASSKPRGRAANTGELFF. The CDR3 region has the DNA TGTGCCAGCAGCAAACCCAGGGGGCGCGCTGCCAACACCGGGGAGCTGTTTTTT.

The chain employs TRBV4-3 and TRBJ2-1; TRBD1 is a possible D gene (6 bases). Trimming left V 0 bases short and J 4 bases short, with 10 bases between. This CDR3 is built from 15 residues. CDR1 is LGHNA and CDR2 is YSLEER in the germline V gene. The CDR3, as DNA: TGCGCCAGCAGCCAAGAAGCAGGGGCGTACAATGAGCAGTTCTTC. Residues: CASSQEAGAYNEQFF.

V gene TRBV4-1 combines with J gene TRBJ2-3; TRBD2 aligns across 7 bases. V dropped 4 bases and J dropped 1; count of bases not matched to a gene: 2. Germline assignment: CDR1 MGHRA and CDR2 YSYEKL. The CDR3 sequence is 14 residues long. The CDR3 here is CASSRTSGTDTQYF. The CDR3 DNA sequence: TGCGCCAGCAGCCGTACTAGCGGCACAGATACGCAGTATTTT.

This sequence joins TRBV19 and TRBJ2-1; weak D call: TRBD2 (6 bases). Deletions cut 1 base from V and 7 bases from J, with 17 bases between. Germline V gene data show CDR1 as LNHDA and CDR2 as SQIVND (reference sequence). The CDR3 covers 16 residues. CDR3 in DNA: TGTGCCAGTAGTATAGGGGGGGTTAGCTCGGGGAATGAGCAGTTCTTC. Amino acid sequence: CASSIGGVSSGNEQFF.

This clone was detected only a few times. One junction end does not reproduce the germline sequence, and a read error may be involved. The chain employs TRBV28 and TRBJ1-5; 12 positions match TRBD1. Germline CDR1 and CDR2: MDHEN and SYDVKM. The CDR3 spans 17 residues. In DNA, the CDR3 is TGTGCCAGCGGTTTACTTCCGGGACAGGGGGCTAATCAGCCCCAGCATTTT. Protein product: CASGLLPGQGANQPQHF.